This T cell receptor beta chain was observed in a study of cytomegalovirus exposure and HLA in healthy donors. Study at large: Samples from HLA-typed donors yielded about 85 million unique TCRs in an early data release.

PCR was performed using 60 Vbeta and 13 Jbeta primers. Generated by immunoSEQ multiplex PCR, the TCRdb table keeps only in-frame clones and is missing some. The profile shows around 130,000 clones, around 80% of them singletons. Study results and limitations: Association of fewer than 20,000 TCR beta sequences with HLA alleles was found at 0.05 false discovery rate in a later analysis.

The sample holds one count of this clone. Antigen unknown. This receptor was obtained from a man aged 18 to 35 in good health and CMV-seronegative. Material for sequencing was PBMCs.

Written as DNA, the CDR3 is TGTGCCAGCAATCATTTAGCGGGAGGGTCTATCAATGAGCAGTTCTTC. Protein sequence: CASNHLAGGSINEQFF. The chain recombines TRBV28 with TRBJ2-1; 11 positions agree with TRBD2. Losses at the gene ends were 7 bases for V and 6 bases for J; bases not matched to a gene: 11. This CDR3 has 16 amino acids. Germline CDR1 MDHEN, CDR2 SYDVKM.